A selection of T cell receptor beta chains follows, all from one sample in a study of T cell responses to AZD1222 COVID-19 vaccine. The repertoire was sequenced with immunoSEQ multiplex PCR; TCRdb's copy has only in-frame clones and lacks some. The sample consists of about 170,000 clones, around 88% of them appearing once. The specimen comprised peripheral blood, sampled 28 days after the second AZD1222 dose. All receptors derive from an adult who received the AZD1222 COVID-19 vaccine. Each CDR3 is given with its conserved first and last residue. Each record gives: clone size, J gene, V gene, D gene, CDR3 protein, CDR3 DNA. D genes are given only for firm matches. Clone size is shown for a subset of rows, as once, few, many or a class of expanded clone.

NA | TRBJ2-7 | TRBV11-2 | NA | CASSSGSHSYEQYF | TGTGCCAGCAGCTCCGGGTCTCACTCCTACGAGCAGTACTTC
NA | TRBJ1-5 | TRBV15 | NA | CATSRDMGRGQPQHF | TGTGCCACCAGCAGAGATATGGGGAGAGGACAGCCCCAGCATTTT
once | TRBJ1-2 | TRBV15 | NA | CATSREGRAHGYTF | TGTGCCACCAGCAGAGAGGGCAGGGCACATGGCTACACCTTC
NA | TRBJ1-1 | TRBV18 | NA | CASSSMNTEAFF | TGTGCCAGCTCATCCATGAACACTGAAGCTTTCTTT
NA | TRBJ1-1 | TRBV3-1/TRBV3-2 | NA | CASSKSHGGNTEAFF | TGTGCCAGCAGCAAATCTCACGGGGGGAACACTGAAGCTTTCTTT
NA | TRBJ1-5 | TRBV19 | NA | CASSITGGSNQPQHF | TGTGCCAGTAGTATCACTGGGGGCAGCAATCAGCCCCAGCATTTT
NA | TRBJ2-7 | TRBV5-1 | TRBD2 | CASSFGAGSYEQYF | TGCGCCAGCAGCTTTGGAGCGGGGTCCTACGAGCAGTACTTC
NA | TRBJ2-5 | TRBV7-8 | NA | CASSTRRGQRVQETQYF | TGTGCCAGCAGCACCCGCCGGGGCCAGCGGGTCCAAGAGACCCAGTACTTC
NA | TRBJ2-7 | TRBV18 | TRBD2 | CASSPRRAGVSYEQYF | TGTGCCAGCTCACCGAGAAGAGCGGGGGTATCCTACGAGCAGTACTTC
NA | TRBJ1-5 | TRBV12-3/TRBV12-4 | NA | CASSWDRNQPQHF | TGTGCCAGCAGCTGGGACCGTAATCAGCCCCAGCATTTT
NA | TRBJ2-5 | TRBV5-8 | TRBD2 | CASRLAGVETQYF | TGTGCCAGCAGACTAGCGGGGGTCGAGACCCAGTACTTC
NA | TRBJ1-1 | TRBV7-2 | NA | CASRPTENTEAFF | TGTGCCAGCAGACCGACAGAGAACACTGAAGCTTTCTTT
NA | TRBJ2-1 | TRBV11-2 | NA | CASSFSGTPIQFF | TGTGCCAGCAGCTTTTCCGGGACTCCCATCCAGTTCTTC
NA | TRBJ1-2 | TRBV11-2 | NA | CASSLDNGDYGYTF | TGTGCCAGCAGCTTAGATAACGGGGACTATGGCTACACCTTC
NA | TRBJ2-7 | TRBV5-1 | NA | CASQRVLDSLEQYF | TGCGCCAGCCAGCGGGTCCTGGACTCCCTGGAGCAGTACTTC
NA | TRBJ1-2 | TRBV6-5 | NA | CASSSVYGTMSYGYTF | TGTGCCAGCAGTTCCGTATACGGGACAATGTCTTATGGCTACACCTTC
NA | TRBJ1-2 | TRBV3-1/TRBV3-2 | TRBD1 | CASSPFSWEGARGYTF | TGTGCCAGCAGCCCCTTTTCATGGGAGGGGGCGAGGGGCTACACCTTC
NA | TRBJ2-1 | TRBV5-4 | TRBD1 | CASSPSQGTSYNEQFF | TGTGCCAGCAGCCCGTCACAGGGGACCTCCTACAATGAGCAGTTCTTC
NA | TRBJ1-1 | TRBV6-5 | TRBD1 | CASSSGQGWTEAFF | TGTGCCAGCAGTTCGGGACAGGGATGGACTGAAGCTTTCTTT
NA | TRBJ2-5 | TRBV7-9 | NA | CASSQSAQGQYF | TGTGCCAGCAGCCAGTCGGCACAGGGTCAGTACTTC
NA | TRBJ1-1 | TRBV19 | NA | CASSIERQRNTEAFF | TGTGCCAGTAGTATAGAAAGGCAGAGGAACACTGAAGCTTTCTTT
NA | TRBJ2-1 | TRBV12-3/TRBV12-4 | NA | CASSESYEQFF | TGTGCCAGCAGTGAGTCTTATGAGCAGTTCTTC
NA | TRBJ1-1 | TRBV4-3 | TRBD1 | CASSQESVRTGLANTEAFF | TGCGCCAGCAGCCAAGAGTCGGTTCGGACAGGGTTGGCGAACACTGAAGCTTTCTTT
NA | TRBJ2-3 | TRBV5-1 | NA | CASSSQGGTDTQYF | TGCGCCAGCAGCTCACAGGGGGGGACAGATACGCAGTATTTT
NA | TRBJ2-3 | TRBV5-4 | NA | CASSPRSGNSGPSWDTQYF | TGTGCCAGCAGCCCCCGATCCGGTAACTCAGGGCCAAGCTGGGATACGCAGTATTTT
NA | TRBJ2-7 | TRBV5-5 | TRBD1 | CASSLVGGTGSYEQYF | TGTGCCAGCAGCTTGGTTGGAGGGACAGGGTCCTACGAGCAGTACTTC
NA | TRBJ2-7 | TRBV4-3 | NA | CASSQGRDEQYF | TGCGCCAGCAGCCAAGGCAGGGACGAGCAGTACTTC
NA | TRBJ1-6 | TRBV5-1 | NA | CASSLEVGVSPLHF | TGCGCCAGCAGCCTCGAGGTGGGCGTTTCACCCCTCCACTTT
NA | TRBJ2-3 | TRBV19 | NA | CASSTRRGVSTDTQYF | TGTGCCAGTAGTACCAGAAGAGGGGTTAGCACAGATACGCAGTATTTT
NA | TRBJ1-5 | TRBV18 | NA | CASSPQNREPSNQPQHF | TGTGCCAGCTCACCCCAGAACAGGGAACCGAGCAATCAGCCCCAGCATTTT
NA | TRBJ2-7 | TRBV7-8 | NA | CASSPRTASPYEQYF | TGTGCCAGCAGCCCCAGGACGGCTTCTCCCTACGAGCAGTACTTC
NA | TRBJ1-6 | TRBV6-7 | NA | CASSICPISYNSPLHF | TGTGCCAGCAGTATTTGTCCCATCTCCTATAATTCACCCCTCCACTTT
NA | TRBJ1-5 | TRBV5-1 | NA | CASSLSGMGNQPQHF | TGCGCCAGCAGCTTGTCTGGGATGGGCAATCAGCCCCAGCATTTT
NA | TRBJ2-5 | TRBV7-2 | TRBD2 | CASSSTRGGPGETQYF | TGTGCCAGCAGCTCTACTCGCGGGGGGCCGGGGGAGACCCAGTACTTC
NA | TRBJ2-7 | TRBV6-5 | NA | CASSIDGRSTYEQYF | TGTGCCAGCAGTATCGACGGCCGCAGTACCTACGAGCAGTACTTC
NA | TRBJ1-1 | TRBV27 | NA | CASSWVGNTEAFF | TGTGCCAGCAGTTGGGTAGGAAACACTGAAGCTTTCTTT
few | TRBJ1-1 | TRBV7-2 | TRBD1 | CASSLIEGGWTEAFF | TGTGCCAGCAGCTTAATCGAAGGGGGCTGGACTGAAGCTTTCTTT
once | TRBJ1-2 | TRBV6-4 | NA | CASSDSSRDWYGYTF | TGTGCCAGCAGTGACTCCTCAAGGGACTGGTATGGCTACACCTTC
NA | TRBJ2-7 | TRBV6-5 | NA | CASSYDTGRKQYF | TGTGCCAGCAGCTACGACACGGGGAGGAAGCAGTACTTC
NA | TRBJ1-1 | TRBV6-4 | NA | CASNTTANTEAFF | TGTGCCAGCAATACAACAGCAAACACTGAAGCTTTCTTT
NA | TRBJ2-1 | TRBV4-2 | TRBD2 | CASSQVGMSGGANEQFF | TGTGCCAGCAGCCAAGTTGGTATGAGCGGGGGGGCCAATGAGCAGTTCTTC
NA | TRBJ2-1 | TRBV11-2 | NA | CASSTHSIYNEQFF | TGTGCCAGCAGCACCCACTCCATATACAATGAGCAGTTCTTC
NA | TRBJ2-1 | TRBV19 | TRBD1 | CASSPGTGGGEQFF | TGTGCCAGTAGTCCAGGGACAGGGGGAGGTGAGCAGTTCTTC
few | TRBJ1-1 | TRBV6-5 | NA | CASRNWDTMNTEAFF | TGTGCCAGCAGGAACTGGGACACGATGAACACTGAAGCTTTCTTT
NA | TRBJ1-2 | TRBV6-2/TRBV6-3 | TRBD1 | CASSPGTVSRAAYGYTF | TGTGCCAGCAGTCCCGGGACAGTAAGTCGGGCCGCCTATGGCTACACCTTC
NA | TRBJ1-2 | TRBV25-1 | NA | CASSAPGLAGYTF | TGTGCCAGCAGTGCGCCAGGGTTGGCTGGCTACACCTTC
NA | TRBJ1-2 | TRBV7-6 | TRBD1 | CASSLEVVGGRYTF | TGTGCCAGCAGCTTAGAGGTTGTAGGGGGCCGCTACACCTTC
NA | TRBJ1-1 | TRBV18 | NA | CASSRTPGGGTEAFF | TGTGCCAGCTCACGCACCCCGGGGGGTGGCACTGAAGCTTTCTTT
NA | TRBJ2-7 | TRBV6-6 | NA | CASRRDGGNYEQYF | TGTGCCAGCCGTAGGGACGGTGGAAACTACGAGCAGTACTTC
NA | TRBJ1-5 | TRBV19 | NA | CASRGRNQPQHF | TGTGCCAGTAGGGGGAGGAATCAGCCCCAGCATTTT
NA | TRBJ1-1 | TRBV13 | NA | CASSLDMMNTEAFF | TGTGCCAGCAGCTTAGATATGATGAACACTGAAGCTTTCTTT
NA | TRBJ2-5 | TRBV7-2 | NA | CASSLEGVRAETQYF | TGTGCCAGCAGCTTAGAAGGGGTGCGGGCGGAGACCCAGTACTTC
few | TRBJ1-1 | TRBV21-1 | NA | CASSNPGTGSLNTEAFF | TGTGCCAGCAGCAACCCCGGGACAGGGAGTTTGAACACTGAAGCTTTCTTT